Following are 30 T cell receptor beta chains from one sample sequenced in a study of T-cell reconstitution after alpha-beta-depleted transplantation in children. TCRbeta library preparation incorporated unique molecular identifiers. MiXCR, applied by TCRdb to the PCR reads, yields one record per CDR3 protein. The sample includes about 29,000 distinct CDR3 sequences, roughly 6.3% of them seen just once. This specimen was PBMCs, mostly from graft donor cells, taken 180 days after TCRalphabeta/CD19-depleted stem cell transplant. The receptor set was obtained from a male patient between 10 and 17 years old who had a stem cell transplant for acute myeloid leukemia, so the T cells may come from the graft donor.

This clonotype was recorded many times. The V call is TRBV4-2, the J call TRBJ2-7; 8 bases align to TRBD1. The CDR3 has 15 amino acids. Germline values: CDR1 LGHNA, CDR2 YNFKEQ. With 1 base clipped from V and 3 bases from J, the junction kept 5 bases outside the gene matches. The CDR3 DNA follows: TGTGCCAGCAGCCAAGGCCAGGGGGCTGGCTACGAGCAGTACTTC. The encoded protein is CASSQGQGAGYEQYF.

This clonotype was counted at least ten times. The chain recombines TRBV15 with TRBJ1-1, with 11 bases matching TRBD1. The CDR3 is 14 residues long. The J segment lost 10 bases and the V segment lost 0 bases, leaving 4 bases of the junction unmatched. Germline CDR1 and CDR2: LNHNV and YYDKDF (reference sequence). CDR3 loop: CATSRDRGTGGAFF. CDR3 DNA: TGTGCCACCAGCAGAGATCGCGGGACAGGGGGAGCTTTCTTT.

This clonotype has at least ten counts. The chain is built from TRBV9 and TRBJ2-5; D unclear. Deletions cut 0 bases from V and 4 bases from J, with 22 bases between. Germline loops: CDR1 SGDLS, CDR2 YYNGEE. There are 18 residues in the CDR3. The DNA for the CDR3 is TGTGCCAGCAGCGTAGACCCTTCACGGCTGCGTTTTGGAGAGACCCAGTACTTC. Translating it yields CASSVDPSRLRFGETQYF.

The chain couples TRBV28 to TRBJ2-1, with D unclear. Per the germline V gene, CDR1 is MDHEN and CDR2 is SYDVKM. V lost 2 bases and J 8 bases, leaving 10 bases between the germline ends. There are 13 residues in the CDR3. This chain's CDR3 is CASSLIVGDEQFF. The CDR3 bases are TGTGCCAGCAGTTTAATTGTGGGCGATGAGCAGTTCTTC. Full variable domain (remainder filled in from reference TRBV28 and TRBJ2-1): DVKVTQSSRYLVKRTGEKVFLECVQDMDHENMFWYRQDPGLGLRLIYFSYDVKMKEKGDIPEGYSVSREKKERFSLILESASTNQTSMYLCASSLIVGDEQFFGPGTRLTVL.

The chain carries TRBV3-1 and TRBJ2-7, with 12 bases aligning to TRBD1. J lost 3 bases, V lost 10 bases, and 10 bases had no gene match. Germline CDR1 and CDR2: LGHDT and YNNKEL (reference sequence). The CDR3 loop spans 15 amino acids. CDR3 sequence: CATCRGTGGIYEQYF. CDR3 nucleotide sequence: TGTGCCACCTGCCGCGGGACAGGGGGCATCTACGAGCAGTACTTC.

The table lists this clonotype with many counts. The gene calls are TRBV7-2 and TRBJ1-5; 7 bases align to TRBD1. Trimming removed 5 bases from V and 0 bases from J; junction bases left unmatched: 10. The CDR3 consists of 17 residues. Per germline, CDR1 SGHTA and CDR2 FQGNSA. CDR3 DNA sequence: TGTGCCAGCAGCCCAGGGGGGGGCGGGTATAGCAATCAGCCCCAGCATTTT. It specifies CASSPGGGGYSNQPQHF.

At least ten counts were recorded for this clonotype. V gene TRBV18 combines with J gene TRBJ2-1; D possibly uses TRBD1 or TRBD2 (6 bases each). Germline values: CDR1 KGHSH, CDR2 LQKENI. This CDR3 has 12 amino acids. V shed 6 bases and J shed 8 bases, with 11 bases lying between them. In DNA form, the CDR3 reads TGTGCCAGCTCCCCTAGGGGGGATGAGCAGTTCTTC. This translates into CASSPRGDEQFF.

This clonotype was seen many times. V usage is TRBV5-4 and J usage is TRBJ2-5; tentatively, D is TRBD1 or TRBD2 (6 bases each). The CDR3 runs to 14 residues. Germline V CDR1 and CDR2: SGHNT, YYREEE (reference sequence). V lost 4 bases and J lost 6, with 16 bases in between. CDR3 in amino acids: CASSPLGGGQTQYF. The CDR3 region has the DNA TGTGCCAGCAGCCCGTTGGGGGGCGGACAGACCCAGTACTTC.

This clonotype was detected many times. J is TRBJ2-7 and V is TRBV29-1; TRBD1 matches 11 bases. The ends lost 5 bases at V and 2 bases at J; junction bases unmatched: 11. Germline CDR1 SQVTM, CDR2 ANQGSEA. The length of the CDR3 is 16 residues. The CDR3 bases are TGCAGCGTTCTAAGGATGGGGACAGGGGGAGCCTACGAGCAGTACTTC. It translates to CSVLRMGTGGAYEQYF.

This clonotype was recorded at least ten times. This chain links TRBV20-1 with TRBJ2-5; 9 bases fit TRBD2. The CDR3 extends over 15 amino acids. Germline lookup yields CDR1 DFQATT and CDR2 SNEGSKA (reference sequence). After removal of 3 bases from V and 5 bases from J, the junction contained 10 bases not matched to a gene. CDR3 DNA: TGCAGTGCTAGCCCTTATAGTAGCGGGAGTGAGACCCAGTACTTC. Protein: CSASPYSSGSETQYF.

This clonotype showed up many times. This chain connects TRBV27 to TRBJ2-7; 14 positions match TRBD2. Germline CDR1 MNHEY, CDR2 SMNVEV (reference sequence). The CDR3 length is 17 residues. V trimming: 5 bases; J trimming: 0 bases; junction bases outside the gene matches: 6. CDR3 in amino acids: CASSPRLAGGTSYEQYF. The CDR3, as DNA: TGTGCCAGCAGTCCCCGACTAGCGGGAGGGACCTCCTACGAGCAGTACTTC.

The chain has TRBV19 and TRBJ2-5; 7 nucleotides line up with TRBD1. Losses at the gene ends were 5 bases for V and 5 bases for J; bases not matched to a gene: 14. This CDR3 has 16 residues. The germline V gene has CDR1 LNHDA and CDR2 SQIVND (reference sequence). The CDR3 here is CASSPGQERVWETQYF. CDR3 sequence (DNA): TGTGCCAGTAGTCCCGGACAGGAACGGGTATGGGAGACCCAGTACTTC.

This clonotype was observed at least ten times. V is TRBV29-1 and J is TRBJ2-1, with 11 positions matching TRBD2. CDR3 length: 16 residues. Germline V gives CDR1 SQVTM, CDR2 ANQGSEA. With V trimmed by 6 bases and J by 1 base, 8 bases remained unmatched. The DNA for the CDR3 is TGCAGCGTATCGACCGGGACTAGCGGTTCCTACAATGAGCAGTTCTTC. Protein sequence: CSVSTGTSGSYNEQFF.

This clonotype was detected ten times or more. The CDR3 bases are TGTGCCAGCAGCTTCCAAGCGGGCCGCCAAGAGACCCAGTACTTC. This gives the protein CASSFQAGRQETQYF. This rearrangement joins TRBV7-2 to TRBJ2-5; tentatively, D is TRBD2 (6 bases). V gave up 3 bases and J gave up 1 base, with 12 bases separating them. The CDR3 spans 15 residues. CDR1 SGHTA and CDR2 FQGNSA come from the germline V gene.

This clonotype is labeled as large. V gene TRBV20-1 combines with J gene TRBJ1-2; a weak D match, TRBD1 (6 bases). The germline V gene encodes CDR1 DFQATT and CDR2 SNEGSKA (reference sequence). The CDR3 covers 12 residues. The CDR3 DNA is TGCAGGGCCGGGGGCTCCCTCTATGGCTACACCTTC. Translation gives CRAGGSLYGYTF.

This clonotype was seen a handful of times. The chain couples TRBV20-1 to TRBJ2-1, with D unresolved. The CDR3 loop spans 18 amino acids. Looked up from germline, CDR1 is DFQATT and CDR2 is SNEGSKA (reference sequence). This CDR3 reads CRGPAPPERPYSYNEQFF. The CDR3, as DNA: TGCAGGGGCCCGGCTCCCCCCGAGCGTCCTTACTCCTACAATGAGCAGTTCTTC.

This clonotype was recorded many times. The chain recombines TRBV20-1 with TRBJ2-7; maybe TRBD2 (5 bases). Trimming stripped 6 bases from V and 1 base from J, with 7 bases between. CDR3 size: 11 residues. CDR1 DFQATT and CDR2 SNEGSKA come from the germline V gene (reference sequence). The CDR3 loop reads CSAGISYEQYF. CDR3 sequence (DNA): TGCAGTGCCGGGATTTCCTACGAGCAGTACTTC.

There are many counts of this clonotype. V is TRBV7-3 and J is TRBJ2-1, with 10 bases that match TRBD2. Germline V gene data show CDR1 as SGHTA and CDR2 as FQGTGA. The CDR3 extends over 16 amino acids. The trim removed 5 bases at V and 7 bases at J, leaving 11 bases unmatched. As DNA, the CDR3 is TGTGCCAGCAGCCAAAACGGAGCGGGAGGGGTAAATGAGCAGTTCTTC. Translating it yields CASSQNGAGGVNEQFF.

The chain joins TRBV28 to TRBJ2-3; 13 nucleotides agree with TRBD2. V gave up 4 bases and J gave up 3 bases; unmatched junction bases: 7. Looked up from germline, CDR1 is MDHEN and CDR2 is SYDVKM. This CDR3 spans 17 amino acids. The CDR3 here is CASSSRTSGRRTDTQYF. CDR3 nucleotide sequence: TGTGCCAGCAGTTCCAGGACTAGCGGGAGACGGACAGATACGCAGTATTTT.

Many counts were recorded for this clonotype. The gene calls are TRBV5-5 and TRBJ1-1; D remains unclear. Trimming pared 1 base from V and 4 bases from J, leaving 17 bases between. CDR1 is SGHKS and CDR2 is YYEKEE in the germline V gene (reference sequence). This CDR3 comprises 16 residues. CDR3 in amino acids: CASSLFPDNVGTEAFF. Written as DNA, the CDR3 is TGTGCCAGCAGCTTGTTCCCCGATAATGTGGGCACTGAAGCTTTCTTT.

The gene calls are TRBV5-6 and TRBJ2-7, with TRBD1 matching 7 bases. This CDR3 contains 14 residues. J lost 3 bases, V lost 6 bases, and 9 bases had no gene match. Germline values: CDR1 SGHDT, CDR2 YYEEEE. The DNA of the CDR3 is TGTGCCAGCACCGCCGGGACAGTCTTCTACGAGCAGTACTTC. Translation gives CASTAGTVFYEQYF. Filled out from reference TRBV5-6 and TRBJ2-7, the complete variable domain reads DAGVTQSPTHLIKTRGQQVTLRCSPKSGHDTVSWYQQALGQGPQFIFQYYEEEERQRGNFPDRFSGHQFPNYSSELNVNALLLGDSALYLCASTAGTVFYEQYFGPGTRLTVT.

V is TRBV30 and J is TRBJ2-5; TRBD2 matches at 12 bases. CDR1 is GTSNPN, CDR2 SVGIG, per germline (reference sequence). This CDR3 has 15 amino acids. V lost 2 bases, J lost 4 bases, and 5 bases stayed unmatched. CDR3 loop: CAWSIGLAGRETQYF. CDR3 sequence (DNA): TGTGCCTGGAGTATCGGACTAGCGGGACGAGAGACCCAGTACTTC.

This clonotype qualifies as medium-sized. This rearrangement joins TRBV9 to TRBJ2-5, with TRBD2 as a possible D gene (6 bases). Deletions cut 2 bases from V and 2 bases from J, with 13 bases between. The CDR3 extends over 15 amino acids. Germline V gives CDR1 SGDLS, CDR2 YYNGEE. The CDR3 DNA follows: TGTGCCAGCAGCGTTTTTATCGGGACTCAAGAGACCCAGTACTTC. This encodes CASSVFIGTQETQYF.

At least ten counts were recorded for this clonotype. V and J are TRBV3-1 and TRBJ1-5; D perhaps matches TRBD1 (6 bases). With 6 bases removed from V and 1 base from J, the gap between germline ends came to 16 bases. Germline CDR1 LGHDT, CDR2 YNNKEL (reference sequence). CDR3 length: 16 residues. The CDR3 coding sequence is TGTGCCAGCAGTTCGACAGGCGACGGAAGCAATCAGCCCCAGCATTTT. It encodes CASSSTGDGSNQPQHF.

The chain couples TRBV28 to TRBJ1-5; D ambiguous. V lost 11 bases, J lost 3 bases, and 20 bases lay in between. CDR3 length: 15 amino acids. Germline V CDR1 and CDR2: MDHEN, SYDVKM. DNA for the CDR3: TGTGCCTTCAGTTTAGAGGGCAGAGACAATCAGCCCCAGCATTTT. This encodes CAFSLEGRDNQPQHF.

This clonotype showed up many times. V is TRBV11-2 and J is TRBJ1-5; D unclear. This CDR3 is 22 amino acids long. Germline CDR1 is SGHAT and CDR2 is FQNNGV. V was pared by 4 bases and J by 2 bases, with 33 bases between. The chain's CDR3 is CASSYGSYHGPMGMLGNQPQHF. The CDR3 bases are TGTGCCAGCAGCTATGGATCCTACCACGGGCCAATGGGAATGCTTGGCAATCAGCCCCAGCATTTT.

In this sample, this clonotype turned up many times. The chain is built from TRBV10-3 and TRBJ1-4; 9 bases are shared with TRBD1. The ends lost 6 bases at V and 5 bases at J; junction bases unmatched: 4. The germline V gene encodes CDR1 ENHRY and CDR2 SYGVKD. The CDR3 runs 14 residues. CDR3 nucleotides: TGTGCCATCAGCCTCGGACAGGGGAATGAAAAACTGTTTTTT. Its translation is CAISLGQGNEKLFF.

This clonotype was counted ten times or more. The chain links TRBV3-1 to TRBJ2-1; D may be TRBD1 (6 bases). Germline V gene lookup returns CDR1 LGHDT and CDR2 YNNKEL (reference sequence). The CDR3 contains 14 residues. The V end was cut by 5 bases, the J end by 8 bases, with 16 bases between. DNA for the CDR3: TGTGCCAGCAGCAAAGGGGGAACATGGTATGAGCAGTTCTTC. Translated, it gives CASSKGGTWYEQFF.

This clonotype was seen repeatedly, ten times or more. This rearrangement joins TRBV29-1 to TRBJ1-1, with D possibly TRBD1 on 5 matching bases. This CDR3 region has 12 residues. The germline V gene encodes CDR1 SQVTM and CDR2 ANQGSEA. V was clipped by 5 bases and J by 10 bases, with 17 bases between them. CDR3 nucleotides: TGCAGCGTTAAGAGCGGGGGGATCGGAGCTTTCTTT. Translated, it gives CSVKSGGIGAFF.

This clonotype has ten or more counts. This chain links TRBV5-1 with TRBJ1-1, with 11 nucleotides matching TRBD1. Germline V gene sequence: CDR1 SGHRS, CDR2 YFSETQ. The CDR3 runs 16 residues. The trim removed 0 bases at V and 5 bases at J, leaving 6 bases unmatched. The CDR3 sequence: CASSLVGQGAWTEAFF. The CDR3 DNA reads TGCGCCAGCAGCTTGGTTGGACAGGGGGCCTGGACTGAAGCTTTCTTT.